The T cell receptor (beta chain) under discussion was sequenced for a study of cytomegalovirus exposure and HLA in healthy donors (dated by TCRdb to about 2017). For the wider study: An earlier analysis of roughly 500 of the donors reported 250 to 300 Gb of sequence data and more than 90 million unique TCR beta sequences from about 200 million T cells. In the later analysis, no new phenotypic data were used to find candidate immune exposures; instead, reliance was placed on TCR beta sequences and their occurrence across donors. An earlier analysis of 587 of the donors used high-throughput TCR beta sequencing to judge whether each TCR beta V gene segment behaved as functional or pseudogenic. A later analysis re-examined previously published TCR beta repertoires from 610 or so donors and added high-resolution HLA genotyping to investigate patterns of TCR occurrence. An early release covering some 640 HLA-typed donors comprised approximately 290 gigabases of sequencing data and 85 million to 100 million unique TCR sequences. To predict cytomegalovirus infection status, the study brought together high-throughput TCR immunosequencing, statistical association of individual TCRs with disease status, and machine learning. The number of typed donors differed by locus: about 620-640 for A, B, C, DRB1 and DQB1; some 540 for DQA1; fewer than 610 for DPA1; and roughly 490 for DPB1. A later genetic analysis used genome-wide SNP genotypes for 398 of the 666 donors, treating that subset as a discovery cohort. HLA typing included class I and class II loci at four-digit resolution. In addition to the first cohort of approximately 670 subjects, a separate validation cohort of 120 different subjects was used. Every repertoire in the discovery cohort had been generated on one and the same sequencing platform. Across approximately 400 genotyped donors of the cohort, an average of roughly 230,000 unique TCR beta nucleotide sequences per donor were sequenced, and around 19% of those sequences were non-productive. The study profiled the T cell repertoires of 550 to 700 subjects by immunosequencing and related them to cytomegalovirus serostatus. Of the 350 to 400 genotyped donors, roughly 85% fell in the genetic ancestry cluster associated with self-reported Caucasian donors. The study aimed to test whether signatures of past pathogen exposure could be identified by cataloging public T cell receptors. Because of strong linkage in the cohort, roughly five DR-DQ haplotypes were treated as single units for association and clustering. Donor age, sex, ethnicity and CMV serostatus were collected together with the repertoire data. General findings and caveats noted by the study authors: The authors suggested that the approach could potentially be extended to other disease states and immunological phenotypes. In both the original and validation cohorts, the classifier was reported to diagnose cytomegalovirus status with high specificity and sensitivity. Most TCR sequences were observed very rarely across donors, whereas some public TCRs were present in many individuals. A further reported finding was that TCR beta sequences accurately predicted the HLA-A and HLA-B alleles for most subjects in the first cohort. V-gene and J-gene trimming of TCR beta chains was associated with a missense DCLRE1C variant in a later genetic analysis, and the association was replicated in an independent cohort. Because HLA typing was missing for some donors at each locus, association tests included only the typed subset. Because counts were too low, seventeen rarely observed V segments, including chromosome 9 orphons, were excluded from the earlier analysis of some 590 of the donors. The study gave a list of 150 to 200 TCR beta chains associated with cytomegalovirus. Assigning TCR associations to individual alleles was difficult when HLA alleles, especially DR and DQ, strongly co-occurred. Sequencing depth was assumed to be roughly uniform across donors in the presence/absence analyses, though that assumption may not hold. In an earlier analysis of roughly 560 of the donors, most TCR beta V segments were observed in productive rearrangements about 87% or about 30% of the time, broadly matching IMGT annotations. At a false discovery rate of 0.05, a later analysis linked roughly 17,000 TCR beta sequences to specific HLA alleles. Correlated functional status among segregating V segments might be attributable to linkage disequilibrium, but an unknown experimental factor could not be ruled out. Immune exposure information for the cohort was limited to CMV serostatus. In a later analysis, HLA-associated TCR beta chains showed more clonal expansion and lower generation probabilities than non-associated chains that were equally common. A cluster of highly shared sequence variants was judged likely to be a technical artifact of the sequencing pipeline. In vitro tests confirmed that a few of the cytomegalovirus-associated TCR beta chains recognize cytomegalovirus antigens. Only TCR beta chains were sequenced in this cohort, and the absence of alpha or paired-chain data limited detectable features. Compared with the 666-donor mean, donors in an Asian-associated ancestry cluster had fewer N-insertions in productive TCRs, according to a later genetic analysis. Several of the top co-occurrence clusters appeared to be linked to parvovirus B19, influenza, CMV and Epstein-Barr virus, according to a later analysis. In a later analysis, the rate of TCR association differed among HLA loci, with DRB1 alleles having the most associated TCRs and HLA-C alleles having the fewest. According to a later analysis, most CMV-associated TCR beta chains appeared to be HLA-restricted, and the HLA associations seemed to be driven largely by CMV exposure. Some IMGT-functional V segments, including TRBV6-2 and TRBV6-3, could not be told apart with the 87-base-pair reads, so those segments were excluded.

Receptor libraries were prepared by the immunoSEQ multiplex PCR assay. For the multiplex PCR, a mixture combining 60 forward primers for TCR Vbeta segments and 13 reverse primers for TCR Jbeta segments was used. The CDR3 region of rearranged TCR beta genes was amplified from genomic DNA by a multiplex PCR assay. Amplified TCR beta libraries were sequenced as 87-base-pair reads on the Illumina HiSeq System. In the paper's pipeline: A later analysis tallied around 80 million unique TCR beta chains across the 666 repertoires, and about 10 million of those chains were shared by two or more donors. Raw reads were error-corrected and collapsed into unique sequences with a nearest-neighbor algorithm that merged closely related sequences to remove PCR and sequencing errors. V, D and J gene segments were assigned by aligning CDR3 sequences to IMGT reference sequences. For a sequence to be retained, a match of at least six nucleotides to both a V gene segment and a J gene segment was required. A rearrangement was called productive if the CDR3 had no stop codons and remained in frame with V and J, and every other rearrangement was called non-productive. CDR3 was defined by IMGT convention, running from the second conserved V-encoded cysteine to the conserved J-encoded phenylalanine. In an earlier analysis of more than 550 of the donors, sequences lacking an unambiguous match to a single V gene segment were excluded. An earlier analysis of fewer than 750 of the donors called V segments functional above 56.7% productive rearrangements and segregating when the between-donor standard deviation exceeded 5%. To diagnose cytomegalovirus status from the catalog of TCR beta chain sequences, a statistical classification framework was built. In a later analysis, TCR nucleotide sequences were compared against IMGT/GENE-DB human TR gene sequences so that V and J genes could be assigned. In a later analysis, CDR3 sequences and most-parsimonious VDJ recombination scenarios were assigned using the TCRdist pipeline. In a later analysis, each TCR beta chain was defined by its CDR3 amino acid sequence together with its V-gene family, and reads lacking a unique V-gene family were excluded. To address suspected cross-contamination and a sequencing artifact, a later analysis removed 592 highly shared, low-generation-probability nucleotide sequences. In a later analysis, a clonal expansion index for each public chain was calculated from normalized within-repertoire ranks of inferred template counts. In a later analysis, generation probabilities were computed using a VDJ recombination model fitted to out-of-frame rearrangements, and the results were checked against IGoR. A later analysis scored TCR-TCR, TCR-HLA and TCR-CMV co-occurrence with hypergeometric tests, applying a repertoire-size bias correction to TCR pairs. False discovery rates were estimated in a later analysis by permuting HLA or CMV assignments 20 times. In a later analysis, co-occurring TCRs were grouped with DBSCAN, and TCRdist sequence similarity was added when clustering was performed within HLA-allele-positive subsets. For co-occurrence clustering, repertoires with fewer than 30,000 or more than 120,000 public chains were excluded, along with five repertoires with anomalous nucleotide sharing. TCRdb holds this immuneACCESS table with in-frame rearrangements only. Some clones are missing; in checked studies, unresolved V genes explain under half, and the rest has no known cause. The V and J calls and the clone size are those of that table, but D and trimming were determined from the DNA. The sample table records 130,000 or so clones; 75% to 85% of these occur just once. Together, the top ten hold roughly 1.3% of the sample.

The cohort was made up of roughly 670 healthy bone marrow donors. All cohort members were sampled while nominally healthy, although unrecorded immune exposures were likely present. The donor tested CMV seronegative, placing the donor among the 300 to 450 seronegative members of the cohort. A peripheral blood sample was collected from each donor, and TCR beta sequencing was performed on peripheral blood mononuclear cells. The Qiagen DNeasy Blood Extraction Kit was used to extract genomic DNA from the blood cell samples. Via the germline V gene, CDR1 is SQVTM and CDR2 ANQGSEA. The CDR3 sequence holds 11 residues, the cysteine and phenylalanine included. Solely the CDR3 DNA is kept, with 33 bases framed from the first base. This clone has a count of ten or more. Its antigen target is currently unknown. No base quality information exists; no much larger clone differs at one position.

The chain is encoded by TRBV29-1 joined to TRBJ1-1; 8 bases in between match TRBD1. The specimen was PBMCs. The receptor was isolated from a woman aged 35 to 49 in good health and CMV-seronegative. CDR3 protein: CTFRDRGEAFF. The nucleotide sequence reads TGCACCTTTAGAGACAGGGGCGAAGCTTTCTTT.